Following are 26 T cell receptor beta chains from one sample sequenced in a study of blood T cell dynamics during melanoma immunotherapy. Profiled with immunoSEQ multiplex PCR; TCRdb holds only in-frame clones, not every one. The table has some 4,300 clones, 60% to 85% seen once. Documented time point: week 3, after first cycle of checkpoint inhibitor. Specimen: blood, collected from a patient treated with checkpoint blockade. The origin of the receptors is a human donor with melanoma.

This clone was counted only a few times. The chain employs TRBV30 and TRBJ1-5, with 9 bases lining up with TRBD1. V trimming: 1 base; J trimming: 7 bases; junction bases outside the gene matches: 5. Germline V gene sequence: CDR1 GTSNPN, CDR2 SVGIG (reference sequence). The CDR3 has 14 residues. This CDR3 reads CAWSGGQGEQPQHF. The CDR3 DNA follows: TGTGCCTGGAGTGGGGGACAGGGAGAACAGCCCCAGCATTTT. Using reference TRBV30 and TRBJ1-5 for the parts outside the CDR3, the full variable domain is SQTIHQWPATLVQPVGSPLSLECTVEGTSNPNLYWYRQAAGRGLQLLFYSVGIGQISSEVPQNLSASRPQDRQFILSSKKLLLSDSGFYLCAWSGGQGEQPQHFGDGTRLSIL.

Remarks on this clone: The likely explanation is a read error, given a far larger clone one base away. The chain recombines TRBV5-6 with TRBJ2-5, with 7 bases lining up with TRBD2. Per germline, CDR1 SGHDT and CDR2 YYEEEE. This CDR3 comprises 15 residues. V shed 4 bases, J shed 5 bases, and the junction held 11 bases outside the gene matches. This chain's CDR3 is CASSNGGGLAETQYF. The CDR3 nucleotides read TGTGCCAGCAGCAACGGCGGGGGTCTTGCGGAGACCCAGTACTTC.

This rearrangement joins TRBV5-1 to TRBJ1-6, with 12 nucleotides matching TRBD1. This CDR3 contains 17 residues. CDR1 is SGHRS, CDR2 YFSETQ, per germline. V lost 4 bases, J lost 7 bases, and 9 bases stayed unmatched. Here the CDR3 DNA reads TGCGCCAGCAGCCCACGAGGGGGACAGGGGGCGAATTCACCCCTCCACTTT. Its translation is CASSPRGGQGANSPLHF.

The chain uses TRBV5-4 and TRBJ1-1; D is ambiguous. The V gene's germline CDR1 is SGHNT and CDR2 YYREEE (reference sequence). The V end was cut by 0 bases, the J end by 5 bases, with 11 bases between. The CDR3 is 14 amino acids. CDR3 DNA sequence: TGTGCCAGCAGCTTGGCCCCGTGGAATACTGAAGCTTTCTTT. Its translation is CASSLAPWNTEAFF. Using reference TRBV5-4 and TRBJ1-1 for the parts outside the CDR3, the full variable domain is ETGVTQSPTHLIKTRGQQVTLRCSSQSGHNTVSWYQQALGQGPQFIFQYYREEENGRGNFPPRFSGLQFPNYSSELNVNALELDDSALYLCASSLAPWNTEAFFGQGTRLTVV.

The chain's CDR3 is CAISDSGAIGNEQFF. CDR3 DNA: TGTGCCATCAGTGATAGCGGGGCAATCGGCAATGAGCAGTTCTTC. The chain combines TRBV10-3 with TRBJ2-1, with 8 bases identical to TRBD2. CDR1 is ENHRY and CDR2 is SYGVKD in the germline V gene. CDR3 length: 15 residues. Trimming at V came to 3 bases and at J to 6 bases, leaving 7 bases not matched to a gene.

This chain connects TRBV7-6 to TRBJ1-1; the D is unclear. The CDR3 consists of 13 residues. V lost 5 bases, J lost 0 bases, and 7 bases lay in between. Germline CDR1 reads SGHVS; CDR2 reads FNYEAQ. In DNA form, the CDR3 reads TGTGCCAGCAGCGCAGACCTGAACACTGAAGCTTTCTTT. It encodes CASSADLNTEAFF. Using reference TRBV7-6 and TRBJ1-1 for the parts outside the CDR3, the full variable domain is GAGVSQSPRYKVTKRGQDVALRCDPISGHVSLYWYRQALGQGPEFLTYFNYEAQQDKSGLPNDRFSAERPEGSISTLTIQRTEQRDSAMYRCASSADLNTEAFFGQGTRLTVV.

Concerning this clone itself: One junction end does not reproduce the germline sequence, and a read error may be involved. This chain links TRBV7-7 with TRBJ2-1, with D hard to call. The CDR3 has 14 residues. Germline V gene lookup returns CDR1 SSHAT and CDR2 FNYEAQ (reference sequence). The CDR3 region is CASSLDQVRNEQFF. CDR3 bases: TGTGCTAGCAGCTTAGATCAGGTCAGGAATGAGCAGTTCTTC.

The chain is built from TRBV5-1 and TRBJ2-5; weak D call: TRBD1 (5 bases). The ends were cut back, 3 bases at V and 3 bases at J, with 6 bases in the middle. The CDR3 spans 12 residues. Germline V gene data show CDR1 as SGHRS and CDR2 as YFSETQ. For the CDR3, the DNA is TGCGCCAGCAGCTCCAGGGAAGAGACCCAGTACTTC. Translated: CASSSREETQYF.

The chain recombines TRBV4-3 with TRBJ1-1; a weak D match, TRBD1 (6 bases). Germline-derived CDR1 and CDR2 are LGHNA and YSLEER. V was clipped by 0 bases and J by 4 bases, with 9 bases between them. The CDR3 consists of 14 residues. The CDR3 reads CASSQEQGTTEAFF. CDR3 bases: TGCGCCAGCAGCCAAGAGCAGGGGACCACTGAAGCTTTCTTT.

For the CDR3, the DNA is TGTGCCAGCAGCTTAGGGCCAGAAAACACTGAAGCTTTCTTT. Its translation: CASSLGPENTEAFF. The genes are TRBV11-2 and TRBJ1-1; D not resolved. Germline CDR1 and CDR2: SGHAT and FQNNGV. This CDR3 contains 14 residues. Trimming took 1 base from V and 2 from J, leaving 8 bases between them.

The chain combines TRBV5-8 with TRBJ1-1; no clear D. CDR3 length equals 14 residues. The V gene lost 1 base and the J gene lost 3 bases, with 10 bases spanning the gap. Germline CDR1 and CDR2: SGHTS and YDEGEE. For the CDR3, the DNA is TGTGCCAGCAGCTTGCTTGGCGGGGACACTGAAGCTTTCTTT. Encoded protein: CASSLLGGDTEAFF.

This chain connects TRBV10-3 to TRBJ2-7; D ambiguous. V was trimmed by 3 bases and J by 0 bases, leaving 3 bases between them. The CDR3 loop spans 12 amino acids. CDR1 and CDR2 from the germline V gene are ENHRY and SYGVKD. The CDR3 coding sequence is TGTGCCATCAGTGATGACTCCTACGAGCAGTACTTC. Encoded protein: CAISDDSYEQYF.

This clone was seen a single time. This rearrangement joins TRBV5-1 to TRBJ2-1; 11 bases match TRBD1. The length of the CDR3 is 15 residues. J lost 2 bases, V lost 4 bases, and 2 bases had no gene match. Germline values: CDR1 SGHRS, CDR2 YFSETQ. The CDR3 DNA reads as TGCGCCAGCAGCAAGGGACAGGGGGCCTACAATGAGCAGTTCTTC. Protein: CASSKGQGAYNEQFF.

V usage is TRBV2 and J usage is TRBJ1-4; D uncertain. Trimming cost V 3 bases and J 7 bases, with 12 bases left between them. Germline-derived CDR1 and CDR2 are SNHLY and FYNNEI. The CDR3 loop spans 14 amino acids. CDR3 nucleotides: TGTGCCAGCAGTGACCCGGGCGTGGGTGAAAAACTGTTTTTT. Translation gives CASSDPGVGEKLFF.

The CDR3: CASSFTTAQEKLFF. The CDR3 nucleotides read TGTGCCAGCAGTTTCACAACTGCGCAAGAAAAACTGTTTTTT. The V and J genes are TRBV2 and TRBJ1-4, with D unclear. Germline CDR1 is SNHLY and CDR2 is FYNNEI. The CDR3 has 14 amino acids. V lost 5 bases, J lost 8 bases, and 15 bases lay in between. Full variable domain (rest looked up from reference TRBV2 and TRBJ1-4): EPEVTQTPSHQVTQMGQEVILRCVPISNHLYFYWYRQILGQKVEFLVSFYNNEISEKSEIFDDQFSVERPDGSNFTLKIRSTKLEDSAMYFCASSFTTAQEKLFFGSGTQLSVL.

This clone was observed a single time. The chain recombines TRBV11-1 with TRBJ1-5, with D perhaps TRBD1 (6 bases). V was pared by 3 bases and J by 7 bases, with 10 bases between. CDR3 length equals 13 residues. Looked up from germline, CDR1 is SGHAT and CDR2 is FQDESV (reference sequence). CDR3 in amino acids: CASSLAGGQPQHF. The CDR3 DNA follows: TGTGCCAGCAGCTTGGCGGGGGGCCAGCCCCAGCATTTT.

This clone was picked up a small number of times. This sequence joins TRBV5-1 and TRBJ2-3, with a tentative D call TRBD1 (5 bases). The CDR3 has 16 amino acids. Trimming cost V 0 bases and J 0 bases, with 11 bases left between them. Germline lookup yields CDR1 SGHRS and CDR2 YFSETQ. In nucleotides, the CDR3 is TGCGCCAGCAGCTTGGGGACACTATCTAGCACAGATACGCAGTATTTT. Encoded protein: CASSLGTLSSTDTQYF.

The rearrangement links TRBV14 to TRBJ2-7; D not certain. The CDR3 totals 14 residues. Germline V CDR1 and CDR2: SGHDN, FVKESK. V lost 2 bases and J 2 bases, leaving 10 bases between the germline ends. This CDR3 is CASSQNLWAYEQYF. For the CDR3, the DNA is TGTGCCAGCAGCCAAAACCTCTGGGCCTACGAGCAGTACTTC.

V is TRBV5-4 and J is TRBJ2-1, with 10 nucleotides matching TRBD1. There are 15 residues in the CDR3. Per germline, CDR1 SGHNT and CDR2 YYREEE (reference sequence). With 0 bases clipped from V and 7 bases from J, the junction kept 4 bases outside the gene matches. In DNA, the CDR3 is TGTGCCAGCAGCTTGGCGGGACAGGGGCGGAATGAGCAGTTCTTC. This translates into CASSLAGQGRNEQFF.

This chain connects TRBV9 to TRBJ1-6, with D unresolved. This CDR3 has 17 residues. CDR1 is SGDLS, CDR2 YYNGEE, per germline. Trimming left V 2 bases short and J 8 bases short, with 20 bases between. The CDR3: CASSVRPGDPPYSPLHF. As DNA, the CDR3 is TGTGCCAGCAGCGTTCGGCCAGGCGACCCTCCGTATTCACCCCTCCACTTT.

The chain has TRBV19 and TRBJ1-1; unclear D gene. CDR3 length equals 15 residues. V was cut by 1 base and J by 4 bases, with 13 bases left in between. Germline CDR1 LNHDA, CDR2 SQIVND (reference sequence). In DNA, the CDR3 is TGTGCCAGTAGTATAGCGGAAGGGTTGGGCACTGAAGCTTTCTTT. Protein product: CASSIAEGLGTEAFF.

This sequence joins TRBV7-8 and TRBJ2-4, with TRBD1 as a possible D gene (5 bases). CDR1 and CDR2 from the germline V gene are SGHVS and FQNEAQ. The CDR3 loop spans 20 amino acids. V lost 2 bases, J lost 0 bases, and 23 bases lay in between. In nucleotides, the CDR3 is TGTGCCAGCAGCTTATCCCCACGGACAAACTTCGACCTAGCCAAAAACATTCAGTACTTC. Encoded protein: CASSLSPRTNFDLAKNIQYF.

The rearrangement links TRBV7-8 to TRBJ1-5; 9 bases fit TRBD1. The CDR3 covers 18 residues. The germline gives CDR1 SGHVS, CDR2 FQNEAQ. J was trimmed by 0 bases and V by 5 bases; bases with no gene match: 11. Here the CDR3 reads CASSPTGTGPYSNQPQHF. CDR3 nucleotides: TGTGCCAGCAGCCCAACCGGGACAGGGCCGTATAGCAATCAGCCCCAGCATTTT. Variable domain in full (rest from reference TRBV7-8 and TRBJ1-5): GAGVSQSPRYKVAKRGQDVALRCDPISGHVSLFWYQQALGQGPEFLTYFQNEAQLDKSGLPSDRFFAERPEGSVSTLKIQRTQQEDSAVYLCASSPTGTGPYSNQPQHFGDGTRLSIL.

The rearrangement uses TRBV5-4 and TRBJ1-2; 8 bases map to TRBD1. V lost 4 bases, J lost 6 bases, and 5 bases stayed unmatched. The CDR3 is made up of 13 amino acids. The germline V gene has CDR1 SGHNT and CDR2 YYREEE (reference sequence). The CDR3 nucleotides read TGTGCCAGCAGCGTCGGACAGGGAGATGGCTACACCTTC. Translating gives CASSVGQGDGYTF.

This clone was observed a handful of times. The chain links TRBV5-5 to TRBJ1-5, with 8 bases aligning to TRBD1. The ends lost 4 bases at V and 3 bases at J; junction bases unmatched: 9. Germline V gene sequence: CDR1 SGHKS, CDR2 YYEKEE (reference sequence). There are 16 residues in the CDR3. The CDR3 nucleotides are TGTGCCAGCAGCCAAGAGGGGACAGGCCCCAATCAGCCCCAGCATTTT. It encodes CASSQEGTGPNQPQHF.

As regards this clone: Germline and junction disagree at one end, which may indicate a read error. The chain uses TRBV4-2 and TRBJ1-6; maybe TRBD1 (6 bases). The CDR3 spans 17 residues. Germline V gives CDR1 LGHNA, CDR2 YNFKEQ. CDR3 in DNA: TGTGCCAGCAGCCAAGATCAAGTCCAGGGGTTCGGGTCACTCCTCCACTTT. It is translated as CASSQDQVQGFGSLLHF.